Below, one TCR beta chain is given with its context. Germline and junction disagree at one end, which may indicate a read error. This record comes from a study of blood T cell repertoires in COVID-19. Study as a whole: In each case, the material was cDNA or gDNA derived from T cells, B-cell-depleted T cells, or PBMCs.

Profiling relied on immunoSEQ multiplex PCR, and the TCRdb table lists in-frame clones only, not all of them. The repertoire holds more than 45,000 clones, about four fifths seen once, with 4.5% to 6% in the top ten. This receptor was obtained from a human donor in a cohort sampled during active COVID-19. The sample was peripheral blood.

CDR3 sequence (DNA): TGTGCCAGCACCGTAGCAGCGGGCCTAATGGAAGAGCAGTACTTC. Translating gives CASTVAAGLMEEQYF. The chain uses TRBV9 and TRBJ2-7; possibly TRBD2 for D (6 bases). The germline gives CDR1 SGDLS, CDR2 YYNGEE. The CDR3 runs to 15 residues.